The sequence of this T cell receptor (beta chain) was determined in a study of blood T cell repertoires in COVID-19. Background on the study: Both acute and convalescent COVID-19 samples were obtained from the United States, Italy and Spain. The analysed material was cDNA or gDNA that came from T cells, B-cell-depleted T cells, or PBMCs.

Method: immunoSEQ multiplex PCR; TCRdb's copy keeps in-frame clones and lacks some. In the table there are 200,000 to 300,000 clones, around 89% of which are singletons. The CDR3 is made up of 13 amino acids. Germline lookup yields CDR1 KGHDR and CDR2 SFDVKD. Unmatched junction bases numbered 5, after V lost 4 bases and J lost 10 bases. This sequence joins TRBV24-1 and TRBJ2-1; 8 positions agree with TRBD1. The material sequenced was peripheral blood. The clonotype originates from a woman in her twenties or thirties with COVID-19, enrolled during active disease. The CDR3 region has the DNA TGTGCCACCAGTGACCTCGACAGGGGAGAGCAGTTCTTC. Its protein product is CATSDLDRGEQFF.